This TCR beta chain stems from a study of T cells in Graves' hyperthyroidism and ophthalmopathy. Study-level information: The initial diagnosis was the point when peripheral blood was collected, ahead of any treatment.

Authors of the study amplified TCR beta CDR3 regions from RNA transcripts. Carried out on the TCR CDR3, a first-round RT-PCR used the HTBI primer set. TCRdb redid the calling of the multiplex PCR reads with MiXCR, one entry per CDR3 protein. The sample has around 290,000 distinct CDR3 sequences; more than 15% are singletons. At least ten counts were recorded for this clonotype. Germline loops: CDR1 SGHKS, CDR2 YYEKEE (reference sequence). There are 13 residues in the CDR3. V lost 4 bases, J lost 5 bases, and 9 bases lay in between. The chain links TRBV5-5 to TRBJ1-4; weak D call: TRBD1 (6 bases). The specimen was blood. The receptor was derived from a woman aged 60-75 years with Graves' ophthalmopathy. CDR3 sequence reads: CASSGGLNEKLFF. Written as DNA, the CDR3 is TGTGCCAGCAGCGGGGGGCTGAATGAAAAACTGTTTTTT.